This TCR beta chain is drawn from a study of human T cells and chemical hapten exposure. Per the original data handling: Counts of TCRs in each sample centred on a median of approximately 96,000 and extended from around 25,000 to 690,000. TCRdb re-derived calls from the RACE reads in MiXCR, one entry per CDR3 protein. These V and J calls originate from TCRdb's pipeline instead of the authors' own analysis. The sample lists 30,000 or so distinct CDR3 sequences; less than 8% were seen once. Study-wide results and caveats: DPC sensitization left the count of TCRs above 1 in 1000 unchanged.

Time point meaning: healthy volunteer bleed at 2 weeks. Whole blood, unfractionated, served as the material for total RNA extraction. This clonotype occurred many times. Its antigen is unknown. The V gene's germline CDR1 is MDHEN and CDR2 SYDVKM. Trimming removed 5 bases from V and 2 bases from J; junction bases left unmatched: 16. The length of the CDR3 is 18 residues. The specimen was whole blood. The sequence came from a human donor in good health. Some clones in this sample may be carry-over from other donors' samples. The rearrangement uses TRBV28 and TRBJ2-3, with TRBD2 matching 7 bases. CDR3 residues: CASSIWEGLGSLTDTQYF. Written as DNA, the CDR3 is TGTGCCAGCAGTATTTGGGAAGGACTAGGGTCGCTCACAGATACGCAGTATTTT.